One sample yielded the 10 T cell receptor beta chains listed below, sequenced in a study of blood T cell repertoires in COVID-19. Assay: immunoSEQ multiplex PCR; the TCRdb copy retains only in-frame clones and omits some. This table has fewer than 200,000 clones, about 74% appearing once. Sequencing was performed on peripheral blood. The receptors shown here come from a woman of 80 years or more with acute or convalescent COVID-19.

The V call is TRBV7-8, the J call TRBJ1-5; D remains ambiguous. CDR1 is SGHVS, CDR2 FQNEAQ, per germline. The CDR3 loop spans 13 amino acids. Deletions cut 8 bases from V and 5 bases from J, with 13 bases between. The CDR3 DNA sequence: TGTGCCAGCCGTCGGGAGGTTCATCAGCCCCAGCATTTT. Its translation is CASRREVHQPQHF.

The chain employs TRBV9 and TRBJ2-3; 7 positions match TRBD1. This CDR3 has 15 residues. The V segment lost 4 bases and the J segment 0 bases; nucleotides outside the gene matches: 5. In germline, CDR1 is SGDLS, CDR2 YYNGEE. CDR3 sequence reads: CASSQRQGSTDTQYF. The CDR3 bases are TGTGCCAGCAGCCAACGACAGGGCAGCACAGATACGCAGTATTTT.

This chain connects TRBV6-5 to TRBJ2-3; D gene ambiguous. The CDR3 has 16 residues. CDR1 is MNHEY, CDR2 SVGAGI, per germline. V lost 2 bases and J lost 6, with 18 bases in between. The CDR3 sequence is CASSYRVVRLGDTQYF. The CDR3, as DNA: TGTGCCAGCAGTTACCGGGTGGTCCGTCTAGGTGATACGCAGTATTTT.

The chain carries TRBV7-7 and TRBJ2-5, with D maybe TRBD2 (5 bases). Germline V gene data show CDR1 as SSHAT and CDR2 as FNYEAQ (reference sequence). This CDR3 has 13 amino acids. Trimming left V 6 bases short and J 0 bases short, with 8 bases between. In DNA, the CDR3 is TGTGCCAGCAGTCTAGCCGACCAAGAGACCCAGTACTTC. Its protein product is CASSLADQETQYF.

This clone has just a few counts. The genes are TRBV29-1 and TRBJ1-1; 10 nucleotides line up with TRBD1. The CDR3 has 15 amino acids. Germline CDR1 reads SQVTM; CDR2 reads ANQGSEA. V lost 7 bases and J lost 5; bases outside the gene matches: 13. The CDR3 is CSGLPGGTGVTEAFF. In DNA, the CDR3 is TGCAGCGGCCTTCCAGGGGGGACAGGGGTGACTGAAGCTTTCTTT.

The chain links TRBV19 to TRBJ2-1, with 7 bases aligning to TRBD2. V trimming: 0 bases; J trimming: 0 bases; junction bases outside the gene matches: 5. The germline V gene has CDR1 LNHDA and CDR2 SQIVND (reference sequence). This CDR3 has 17 residues. The CDR3 DNA reads as TGTGCCAGTAGTATAGAGGGGGGGGGAAGCTCCTACAATGAGCAGTTCTTC. Its protein product is CASSIEGGGSSYNEQFF.

The V and J genes are TRBV7-3 and TRBJ2-3; a possible D gene is TRBD2 (6 bases). This CDR3 is 14 amino acids long. Trimming stripped 2 bases from V and 4 bases from J, with 10 bases between. CDR1 and CDR2 from the germline V gene are SGHTA and FQGTGA. CDR3 DNA: TGTGCCAGCAGCTTAGCGGGGAAATCAGATACGCAGTATTTT. Encoded protein: CASSLAGKSDTQYF.

This clone was counted between two and nine times. The chain combines TRBV9 with TRBJ2-1; 7 nucleotides match TRBD1. From germline, CDR1 is SGDLS and CDR2 YYNGEE. Trimming took 4 bases from V and 4 from J; bases not matched to a gene: 8. The CDR3 spans 15 residues. CDR3 in amino acids: CASSFRDSLYNEQFF. In DNA, the CDR3 is TGTGCCAGCAGCTTCCGGGACAGCCTATACAATGAGCAGTTCTTC.

The chain carries TRBV18 and TRBJ1-1, with D hard to call. The CDR3 spans 14 residues. Trimming pared 8 bases from V and 4 bases from J, leaving 17 bases between. Looked up from germline, CDR1 is KGHSH and CDR2 is LQKENI. The CDR3 loop reads CASTSSNEGTEAFF. The CDR3 DNA reads as TGTGCCAGCACGTCCTCAAATGAGGGCACTGAAGCTTTCTTT.

The rearrangement uses TRBV7-8 and TRBJ1-5; tentatively, D is TRBD1 (5 bases). In germline, CDR1 is SGHVS, CDR2 FQNEAQ. V dropped 1 base and J dropped 10 bases, with 17 bases sitting between them. The CDR3 loop spans 15 amino acids. This chain's CDR3 is CASSLEGSQVRPQHF. Written as DNA, the CDR3 is TGTGCCAGCAGCTTAGAGGGGTCACAGGTCCGACCCCAGCATTTT.